This is a list of T cell receptor beta chains from one sample in a study of blood T cell repertoires in COVID-19. This table comes from immunoSEQ multiplex PCR, and its TCRdb copy is limited to in-frame clones, with some not included. The sample lists tens of thousands of clones; around 75% were seen once. The sequencing sample was made of peripheral blood. Every receptor here comes from a woman aged 45-59 years with acute or convalescent COVID-19. Each CDR3 is given with its conserved first and last residue. The D gene is left open where the match is weak. Size tells how often a clone was seen (once, few, many) or the class of an expanded clone, and some rows leave it out.

D: TRBD1
size: once
J: TRBJ2-2
V: TRBV10-1
DNA: TGCGCCAGCACCCCTGACAGGGCTCGCACCGGGGAGCTGTTTTTT
CDR3: CASTPDRARTGELFF

D: TRBD1
size: few
J: TRBJ1-1
V: TRBV6-5
DNA: TGTGCCAGCAGGGACAGGGCGATCACTGAAGCTTTCTTT
CDR3: CASRDRAITEAFF

D: .
size: .
J: TRBJ1-5
V: TRBV6-5
DNA: TGTGCCAGCAGACTCACCGGGGATAGCAATCAGCCCCAGCATTTT
CDR3: CASRLTGDSNQPQHF

D: .
size: few
J: TRBJ1-1
V: TRBV7-9
DNA: TGTGCCAGCAGCGAGACAGCCATGAACACTGAAGCTTTCTTT
CDR3: CASSETAMNTEAFF

D: .
size: .
J: TRBJ1-6
V: TRBV2
DNA: TGTGCCAGCACCAGGGGTGATAATTCACCCCTCCACTTT
CDR3: CASTRGDNSPLHF

D: .
size: few
J: TRBJ2-7
V: TRBV5-1
DNA: TGCGCCAGCAGCTTGGCCGTCGGGAGCCCAAGGTGGGAGCAGTACTTC
CDR3: CASSLAVGSPRWEQYF

D: TRBD1
size: .
J: TRBJ2-3
V: TRBV7-2
DNA: TGTGCCAGCAGCGCTGCCGGGACAGGGGCAGATACGCAGTATTTT
CDR3: CASSAAGTGADTQYF

D: .
size: few
J: TRBJ1-4
V: TRBV11-2
DNA: TGTGCCAGCAGCTTACAGACAACTAATGAAAAACTGTTTTTT
CDR3: CASSLQTTNEKLFF

D: TRBD1
size: .
J: TRBJ1-1
V: TRBV7-2
DNA: TGTGCCAGCAGCGCCCAGACAGGGGAGATGGGCGCTTTCTTT
CDR3: CASSAQTGEMGAFF

D: .
size: .
J: TRBJ2-2
V: TRBV28
DNA: TGTGCCCTTTCTCCTACACAGGGCGGGGAGCTGTTTTTT
CDR3: CALSPTQGGELFF

D: .
size: once
J: TRBJ2-7
V: TRBV19
DNA: TGTGCCAGTAGTAGCCACAGGGTAGGGGAGCAGTACTTC
CDR3: CASSSHRVGEQYF

D: TRBD1
size: few
J: TRBJ1-2
V: TRBV6-5
DNA: TGTGCCAGCAGTTACTCAACAGGGGGCAATGGCTACACCTTC
CDR3: CASSYSTGGNGYTF

D: .
size: few
J: TRBJ2-1
V: TRBV6-2/TRBV6-3
DNA: TGTGCCAGCAGCCCCTTTCGCAATGAGCAGTTCTTC
CDR3: CASSPFRNEQFF

D: .
size: .
J: TRBJ1-6
V: TRBV2
DNA: TGTGCCAGCAGGCCGGGATCCCCAAGTTCACCCCTCCACTTT
CDR3: CASRPGSPSSPLHF

D: .
size: .
J: TRBJ2-7
V: TRBV2
DNA: TGTGCCAGTGGACAGTCCTACGAGCAGTACTTC
CDR3: CASGQSYEQYF

D: TRBD1
size: .
J: TRBJ2-2
V: TRBV28
DNA: TGTGCCAGCAGTACCCGGACAGGGCGTACCGGGGAGCTGTTTTTT
CDR3: CASSTRTGRTGELFF

D: .
size: .
J: TRBJ2-3
V: TRBV7-2
DNA: TGTGCCAGCAGCTCCGGCGGGTTCACAGATACGCAGTATTTT
CDR3: CASSSGGFTDTQYF

D: .
size: .
J: TRBJ1-2
V: TRBV15
DNA: TGTGCCACCAGTTCTGGATGGGGCAGCCGTGACTATGGCTACACCTTC
CDR3: CATSSGWGSRDYGYTF

D: .
size: few
J: TRBJ1-2
V: TRBV4-3
DNA: TGCGCCAGCAGCCAAGATCTACAGACTAAAAAGGATGGCTACACCTTC
CDR3: CASSQDLQTKKDGYTF

D: .
size: .
J: TRBJ2-7
V: TRBV6-5
DNA: TGTGCCAGCAGTCCCGACAGGACCTACGAGCAGTACTTC
CDR3: CASSPDRTYEQYF

D: .
size: .
J: TRBJ1-2
V: TRBV7-2
DNA: TGTGCCAGCAGCACTTCGGGAGTATCATATGGCTACACCTTC
CDR3: CASSTSGVSYGYTF

D: TRBD1
size: .
J: TRBJ1-1
V: TRBV9
DNA: TGTGCCAGCAGCGAGACAGGGGGCAAGTACACTGAAGCTTTCTTT
CDR3: CASSETGGKYTEAFF

D: TRBD1
size: once
J: TRBJ1-4
V: TRBV28
DNA: TGTGCCAGCAGTCTAAGGCCGGGACAGGGGACCGAAAAGGGGCTGTTTTTT
CDR3: CASSLRPGQGTEKGLFF

D: .
size: .
J: TRBJ1-2
V: TRBV12-3/TRBV12-4
DNA: TGTGCCAGCAGTTTACCCGGTGATGGCTACACCTTC
CDR3: CASSLPGDGYTF

D: .
size: .
J: TRBJ1-2
V: TRBV12-3/TRBV12-4
DNA: TGTGCCAGCAGCACCAAACTATCTGGCTACACCTTC
CDR3: CASSTKLSGYTF

D: .
size: .
J: TRBJ1-2
V: TRBV6-5
DNA: TGTGCCAGCAGTTACTCGAGCAGGGGTTATTCTGGCTACACCTTC
CDR3: CASSYSSRGYSGYTF

D: .
size: .
J: TRBJ1-2
V: TRBV28
DNA: TGTGCCAGCAGCCCTTCCCGTGGCTACACCTTC
CDR3: CASSPSRGYTF

D: .
size: .
J: TRBJ1-5
V: TRBV28
DNA: TGTGCCAGCAGTTTATGGGGCAGGGAGGGTAATCAGCCCCAGCATTTT
CDR3: CASSLWGREGNQPQHF

D: TRBD1
size: .
J: TRBJ1-6
V: TRBV27
DNA: TGTGCCAGCAAGAGGGGGCAGGATTCACCCCTCCACTTT
CDR3: CASKRGQDSPLHF

D: TRBD1
size: few
J: TRBJ1-3
V: TRBV7-9
DNA: TGTGCCAGCAGCCCCCGACAGGGGATAGTGGTGTTTGGAAACACCATATATTTT
CDR3: CASSPRQGIVVFGNTIYF

D: TRBD1
size: few
J: TRBJ1-2
V: TRBV6-6
DNA: TGTGCCAGCAGTTTTAACCTACCTGGACAGGGACATGGCTACACCTTC
CDR3: CASSFNLPGQGHGYTF

D: .
size: .
J: TRBJ1-6
V: TRBV15
DNA: TGTGCCACCAGCAGCCCCAGGGAAAAATATAATTCACCCCTCCACTTT
CDR3: CATSSPREKYNSPLHF

D: .
size: .
J: TRBJ2-1
V: TRBV19
DNA: TGTGCCAGTAGTATAGACAGGCAGCTAACCGGAGGTGAGCAGTTCTTC
CDR3: CASSIDRQLTGGEQFF

D: TRBD1
size: once
J: TRBJ2-6
V: TRBV29-1
DNA: TGCAGCGTCCGACAGGGCTCTGGGGCCAACGTCCTGACTTTC
CDR3: CSVRQGSGANVLTF

D: .
size: few
J: TRBJ1-2
V: TRBV3-1/TRBV3-2
DNA: TGTGCCAGCAGCCAAGATCTGGCACAGGGTAGGGGTGGCTACACCTTC
CDR3: CASSQDLAQGRGGYTF

D: TRBD1
size: few
J: TRBJ1-2
V: TRBV28
DNA: TGTGCCAGCAGCTTAGCCGGGACAGAATTTTATTATGGCTACACCTTC
CDR3: CASSLAGTEFYYGYTF

D: TRBD1
size: .
J: TRBJ1-1
V: TRBV7-2
DNA: TGTGCCAGCAGCTTAGGGGGACAGGGGCGGAAGAACACTGAAGCTTTCTTT
CDR3: CASSLGGQGRKNTEAFF

D: TRBD2
size: .
J: TRBJ2-5
V: TRBV7-9
DNA: TGTGCCAGCAGCTTGGGAGGGACCCGGGCAGAGACCCAGTACTTC
CDR3: CASSLGGTRAETQYF

D: .
size: .
J: TRBJ1-1
V: TRBV12-3/TRBV12-4
DNA: TGTGCCAGCAGTTTCTCCCGTGAAGCTTTCTTT
CDR3: CASSFSREAFF

D: TRBD1
size: .
J: TRBJ1-6
V: TRBV2
DNA: TGTGCCAGCAGTGACCCCAGGGGGCCCAATTCACCCCTCCACTTT
CDR3: CASSDPRGPNSPLHF

D: .
size: once
J: TRBJ2-3
V: TRBV27
DNA: TGTGCCAGCAGTATCTTGGCAGGGAGCACAGATACGCAGTATTTT
CDR3: CASSILAGSTDTQYF

D: TRBD1
size: few
J: TRBJ1-3
V: TRBV7-2
DNA: TGTGCCAGCAGCTTAAGGACAGGCTCTGGAAACACCATATATTTT
CDR3: CASSLRTGSGNTIYF

D: TRBD1
size: .
J: TRBJ1-5
V: TRBV4-2
DNA: TGTGCCAGCAGCCAAGATTTGGAGGTAGGACAGGGCCTTCAGCCCCAGCATTTT
CDR3: CASSQDLEVGQGLQPQHF

D: .
size: .
J: TRBJ2-6
V: TRBV3-1/TRBV3-2
DNA: TGTGCCAGCAGTCCCTACCGGTCAGGGGCCTCTGGGGCCAACGTCCTGACTTTC
CDR3: CASSPYRSGASGANVLTF

D: .
size: .
J: TRBJ1-4
V: TRBV6-1
DNA: TGTGCCAGCAGTGAAGTGTGGCGACTACGCGCAACTAATGAAAAACTGTTTTTT
CDR3: CASSEVWRLRATNEKLFF

D: .
size: once
J: TRBJ2-2
V: TRBV2
DNA: TGTGCCAGCAGTACAGGTGTGAACACCGGGGAGCTGTTTTTT
CDR3: CASSTGVNTGELFF

D: .
size: .
J: TRBJ1-1
V: TRBV27
DNA: TGTGCCAGCAGTTTAAGCCCTTTGAACACTGAAGCTTTCTTT
CDR3: CASSLSPLNTEAFF

D: TRBD1
size: .
J: TRBJ2-7
V: TRBV10-3
DNA: TGTGCCATCAGCTCACAGGGGGCTCAAGTCCGGGAGCAGTACTTC
CDR3: CAISSQGAQVREQYF